The rows below give T cell receptor beta chains drawn from one sample of a study of blood T cell repertoires in COVID-19. Clones were read by immunoSEQ multiplex PCR, and TCRdb kept only the in-frame ones, dropping some. The top ten hold 3% to 4% of the sample, which has a few hundred thousand clones, 75% to 90% seen once. Sequenced material: peripheral blood. These receptors came from a young woman with acute or convalescent COVID-19. Each CDR3 is given with its conserved first and last residue. D genes are given only for firm matches. Not all rows give a size; the values are once, few, many and, for expanded clones, a class.

.,.,TRBJ2-1,TRBV9,CASSVRVGNEQFF,TGTGCCAGCAGCGTCAGGGTGGGGAATGAGCAGTTCTTC
.,.,TRBJ2-7,TRBV7-3,CASSLGGAHEQYF,TGTGCCAGCAGCTTAGGGGGGGCGCACGAGCAGTACTTC
.,.,TRBJ2-3,TRBV2,CASTAGLSTDTQYF,TGTGCCAGCACGGCGGGACTGAGCACAGATACGCAGTATTTT
.,.,TRBJ2-1,TRBV19,CASSEGYNEQFF,TGTGCCAGTAGTGAGGGCTACAATGAGCAGTTCTTC
.,.,TRBJ2-2,TRBV6-5,CASSYADTGELFF,TGTGCCAGCAGTTACGCGGACACCGGGGAGCTGTTTTTT
TRBD1,few,TRBJ1-5,TRBV30,CAWSYNRGTFSQHF,TGTGCCTGGAGCTACAACAGGGGAACATTTTCCCAGCATTTT
TRBD1,.,TRBJ2-1,TRBV5-4,CASSSGQVIYNEQFF,TGTGCCAGCAGCTCGGGACAGGTAATATACAATGAGCAGTTCTTC
.,few,TRBJ1-2,TRBV6-5,CASTPRPGGYTF,TGTGCCAGCACCCCGCGGCCTGGGGGCTACACCTTC
.,.,TRBJ2-2,TRBV2,CASVQASNTGELFF,TGTGCCAGCGTACAGGCCTCGAACACCGGGGAGCTGTTTTTT
.,.,TRBJ2-7,TRBV5-6,CASHDTGQIRMWYEQYF,TGTGCCAGCCATGACACTGGACAGATTCGAATGTGGTACGAGCAGTACTTC
.,.,TRBJ1-5,TRBV28,CASRPTGAYSNQPQHF,TGTGCCAGCAGACCTACAGGAGCTTATAGCAATCAGCCCCAGCATTTT
TRBD2,.,TRBJ2-3,TRBV9,CASSVNGRAGSTDTQYF,TGTGCCAGCAGCGTGAACGGGAGGGCGGGTAGTACAGATACGCAGTATTTT
.,.,TRBJ1-3,TRBV28,CASSPPGLDFFGNTIYF,TGTGCCAGCAGTCCGCCGGGACTCGATTTTTTTGGAAACACCATATATTTT
.,.,TRBJ2-1,TRBV4-2,CASSHSDSYNEQFF,TGTGCCAGCAGCCATAGTGACTCCTACAATGAGCAGTTCTTC
TRBD2,.,TRBJ2-3,TRBV3-1/TRBV3-2,CASSQTSDPTDTQYF,TGTGCCAGCAGCCAGACTAGCGATCCCACAGATACGCAGTATTTT
.,.,TRBJ2-7,TRBV5-1,CASSLDSALNSYEQYF,TGCGCCAGCAGCTTGGATTCAGCGTTAAATTCCTACGAGCAGTACTTC
.,.,TRBJ2-7,TRBV19,CASSIGTGRVYEQYF,TGTGCCAGTAGTATAGGCACAGGGAGGGTCTACGAGCAGTACTTC
.,few,TRBJ1-4,TRBV6-5,CASSTGLSNEKLFF,TGTGCCAGCAGCACAGGGTTATCAAATGAAAAACTGTTTTTT
TRBD1,.,TRBJ2-3,TRBV27,CASSRNYGQGVGIGTDTQYF,TGTGCCAGCAGCAGAAATTATGGACAGGGAGTAGGTATTGGCACAGATACGCAGTATTTT
TRBD1,.,TRBJ1-4,TRBV29-1,CSVEWTGDEKLFF,TGCAGCGTTGAATGGACAGGGGATGAAAAACTGTTTTTT
TRBD1,.,TRBJ2-1,TRBV2,CASSWTGGREQFF,TGTGCCAGCAGTTGGACAGGGGGTCGGGAGCAGTTCTTC
.,.,TRBJ1-3,TRBV7-8,CASSLGGRGRGGNTIYF,TGTGCCAGCAGCTTAGGGGGTCGCGGGCGGGGTGGAAACACCATATATTTT